Below, 11 T cell receptor beta chains from the same sample are listed, as sequenced in a study of molecular identifiers for immune sequencing clone quantification. TCRdb reprocessed the PCR reads with MiXCR, giving one entry per CDR3 protein. The sample includes around 470,000 distinct CDR3 sequences, about 21% of them seen just once. Sequencing used naive CD8+ T cells from blood, with Jurkat cell RNA spiked in. Stated subset: FACS-sorted CD8+CD4-CCR7+CD45RA+ naive T cells. These receptors were obtained from a human donor in good health. Some libraries in this study had Jurkat cell RNA spiked in.

The chain is built from TRBV30 and TRBJ1-4, with D hard to call. Trimming shortened V by 8 bases and J by 10 bases, and 17 bases separated the two germline ends. The CDR3 spans 12 residues. Germline values: CDR1 GTSNPN, CDR2 SVGIG (reference sequence). The CDR3 is CAGLGVGGKLFF. The DNA for the CDR3 is TGTGCCGGCTTGGGTGTCGGTGGAAAACTGTTTTTT.

This clonotype was counted a few times. The rearrangement links TRBV20-1 to TRBJ2-1; no firm D call. Germline assignment: CDR1 DFQATT and CDR2 SNEGSKA (reference sequence). V was shortened by 5 bases and J by 9 bases, with 17 bases between the two germline ends. CDR3 length equals 13 residues. The CDR3 reads CSAFMGMGTEQFF. The DNA for the CDR3 is TGCAGTGCTTTTATGGGTATGGGTACTGAGCAGTTCTTC.

This clonotype has ten or more counts. V gene TRBV29-1 combines with J gene TRBJ2-7; 7 bases map to TRBD1. Germline V gene lookup returns CDR1 SQVTM and CDR2 ANQGSEA. V gave up 4 bases and J gave up 2 bases; unmatched junction bases: 5. This CDR3 is 13 amino acids long. This CDR3 reads CSVAGTAAYEQYF. CDR3 nucleotides: TGCAGCGTTGCCGGGACAGCGGCCTACGAGCAGTACTTC.

This clonotype was counted a few times. The V gene is TRBV27, the J gene TRBJ2-1, with TRBD2 matching 8 bases. Germline CDR1 is MNHEY and CDR2 is SMNVEV (reference sequence). CDR3 length: 16 amino acids. V lost 6 bases and J lost 0; bases outside the gene matches: 7. CDR3 sequence reads: CASRLTSAISYNEQFF. The CDR3 coding sequence is TGTGCCAGCAGACTGACTAGCGCTATCTCCTACAATGAGCAGTTCTTC.

This clonotype was seen more than once but under ten times. This rearrangement joins TRBV12-3 or TRBV12-4 to TRBJ1-2; D possibly corresponds to TRBD1 (5 bases). V lost 5 bases and J lost 5, with 9 bases in between. CDR3 size: 12 residues. The CDR3 nucleotides read TGTGCCAGCAGTGTAACAGGATATGGCTACACCTTC. This gives the protein CASSVTGYGYTF.

Many counts were recorded for this clonotype. The chain carries TRBV13 and TRBJ1-1, with D perhaps matching TRBD1 (6 bases). Germline values: CDR1 PRHDT, CDR2 FYEKMQ (reference sequence). V was trimmed by 4 bases and J by 0 bases, leaving 12 bases between them. The CDR3 contains 15 residues. The CDR3 DNA sequence: TGTGCCAGCAGCTCGACGGGACATATGAACACTGAAGCTTTCTTT. Its protein product is CASSSTGHMNTEAFF.

The chain joins TRBV28 to TRBJ2-7; D may be TRBD1 or TRBD2 (6 bases each). The CDR3 runs 15 residues. V dropped 5 bases and J dropped 1 base, with 15 bases sitting between them. Per germline, CDR1 MDHEN and CDR2 SYDVKM. CDR3 coding DNA: TGTGCCAGCAGTGCCCTTGGGGGGCTGTCCTACGAGCAGTACTTC. Translation gives CASSALGGLSYEQYF.

Notes on this clonotype: A much bigger clone sits one base away, suggesting this may be a read error. The V gene is TRBV7-9, the J gene TRBJ1-4, with D perhaps matching TRBD1 (5 bases). CDR1 is SEHNR and CDR2 is FQNEAQ in the germline V gene (reference sequence). The CDR3 has 19 amino acids. The CDR3 sequence is CAVPAAPDNRGLTNEELFF. The CDR3, as DNA: TGTGCCGTGCCAGCAGCTCCCGACAATCGGGGGTTAACTAATGAAGAACTGTTTTTT.

This clonotype was observed a handful of times. The chain couples TRBV9 to TRBJ2-1; 7 nucleotides align to TRBD2. CDR1 and CDR2 (germline): SGDLS, YYNGEE. V dropped 0 bases and J dropped 8; count of bases not matched to a gene: 11. CDR3 length: 16 amino acids. Here the CDR3 DNA reads TGTGCCAGCAGCGTAGAGGGAGGCGGGGGATCGGATGAGCAGTTCTTC. As protein: CASSVEGGGGSDEQFF.

At least ten counts were recorded for this clonotype. The J gene is TRBJ2-2, the V gene TRBV13; possibly TRBD1 for D (6 bases). V lost 5 bases to trimming and J lost 6 bases, with 10 bases between them. The germline V gene has CDR1 PRHDT and CDR2 FYEKMQ (reference sequence). This CDR3 comprises 13 residues. CDR3 nucleotide sequence: TGTGCCAGCAGCCAACAGGGCGCCGGGGAGCTGTTTTTT. Translated: CASSQQGAGELFF. Full variable domain (remainder filled in from reference TRBV13 and TRBJ2-2): AAGVIQSPRHLIKEKRETATLKCYPIPRHDTVYWYQQGPGQDPQFLISFYEKMQSDKGSIPDRFSAQQFSDYHSELNMSSLELGDSALYFCASSQQGAGELFFGEGSRLTVL.

This clonotype was detected only a few times. The CDR3 spells CASSFWTELIYEQYF. The CDR3 region has the DNA TGCGCCAGCAGCTTCTGGACGGAATTGATCTACGAGCAGTACTTC. J is TRBJ2-7 and V is TRBV5-1; D gene ambiguous. CDR3 length: 15 amino acids. Trimming cost V 2 bases and J 3 bases, with 15 bases left between them. CDR1 is SGHRS and CDR2 is YFSETQ in the germline V gene.